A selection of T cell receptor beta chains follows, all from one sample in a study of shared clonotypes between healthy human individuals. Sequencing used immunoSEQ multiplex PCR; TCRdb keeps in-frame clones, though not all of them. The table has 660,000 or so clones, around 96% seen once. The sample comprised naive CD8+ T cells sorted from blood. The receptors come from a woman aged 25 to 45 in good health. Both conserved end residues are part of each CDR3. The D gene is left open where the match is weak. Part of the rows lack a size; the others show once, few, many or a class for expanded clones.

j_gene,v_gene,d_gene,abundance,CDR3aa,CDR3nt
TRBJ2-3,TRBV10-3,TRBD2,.,CAISEPGLVETDTQYF,TGTGCCATCAGTGAACCGGGACTAGTGGAGACAGATACGCAGTATTTT
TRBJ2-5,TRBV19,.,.,CASSIDLAQGKTQYF,TGTGCCAGTAGTATAGATCTTGCCCAGGGTAAGACCCAGTACTTC
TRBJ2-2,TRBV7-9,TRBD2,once,CASSSGLVAGELFF,TGTGCCAGCAGCTCCGGACTAGTTGCCGGGGAGCTGTTTTTT
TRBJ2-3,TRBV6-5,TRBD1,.,CASSPGQGADTQYF,TGTGCCAGCAGTCCGGGACAGGGGGCTGACACGCAGTATTTT
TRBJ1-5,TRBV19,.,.,CASSIEGDGLTLDGNQPQHF,TGTGCCAGTAGTATCGAAGGGGACGGTTTGACCCTAGACGGCAATCAGCCCCAGCATTTT
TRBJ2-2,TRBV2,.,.,CASTRVGSGGELFF,TGTGCCAGCACCCGCGTCGGGTCGGGCGGGGAGCTGTTTTTT
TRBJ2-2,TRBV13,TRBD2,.,CASSLDATSGNTGELFF,TGTGCCAGCAGCTTAGATGCGACTAGCGGGAACACCGGGGAGCTGTTTTTT
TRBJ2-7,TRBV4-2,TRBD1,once,CASSQDDDRGYEQYF,TGTGCCAGCAGCCAAGACGACGACAGGGGCTACGAGCAGTACTTC
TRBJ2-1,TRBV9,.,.,CASSVGSGANNEQFF,TGTGCCAGCAGCGTAGGTAGCGGAGCGAACAATGAGCAGTTCTTC
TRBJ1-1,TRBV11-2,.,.,CASSSILDRFQAFF,TGTGCCAGCAGCTCCATACTAGACAGGTTTCAAGCTTTCTTT
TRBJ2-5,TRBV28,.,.,CASIARDLSQETQYF,TGTGCCAGCATCGCCCGGGACCTTTCTCAAGAGACCCAGTACTTC
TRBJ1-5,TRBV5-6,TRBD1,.,CASSSTGTGDQPQHF,TGTGCCAGCAGCTCAACCGGGACAGGGGATCAGCCCCAGCATTTT
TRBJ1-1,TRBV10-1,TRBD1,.,CASSDIGDSRRGEAFF,TGCGCCAGCAGTGATATCGGGGACAGCCGGCGGGGGGAAGCTTTCTTT
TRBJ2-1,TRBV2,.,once,CANPAPGYNEQFF,TGTGCCAACCCTGCCCCTGGTTACAATGAGCAGTTCTTC
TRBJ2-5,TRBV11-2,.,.,CASRRDIQETQYF,TGTGCCAGCAGACGGGACATTCAAGAGACCCAGTACTTC
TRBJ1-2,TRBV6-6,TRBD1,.,CASSSPGTGYGYTF,TGTGCCAGCAGTTCCCCCGGGACAGGGTATGGCTACACCTTC
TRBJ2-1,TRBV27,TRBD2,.,CASSTSGSYNEQFF,TGTGCCAGCAGTACTAGCGGGAGCTACAATGAGCAGTTCTTC
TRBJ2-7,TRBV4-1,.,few,CASSQEAPERVGEQYF,TGCGCCAGCAGCCAAGAAGCCCCGGAACGGGTGGGCGAGCAGTACTTC
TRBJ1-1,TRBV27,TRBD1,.,CASSTTGGTTEAFF,TGTGCCAGCAGTACCACAGGGGGGACCACTGAAGCTTTCTTT
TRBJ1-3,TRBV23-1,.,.,CASSQSSQVYSGNTIYF,TGCGCCAGCAGTCAATCTTCCCAGGTCTACTCTGGAAACACCATATATTTT
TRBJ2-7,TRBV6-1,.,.,CASSEDNHYTYEQYF,TGTGCCAGCAGTGAAGACAACCACTATACCTACGAGCAGTACTTC
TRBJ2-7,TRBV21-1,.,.,CASSKWTSGRNYEQYF,TGTGCCAGCAGCAAATGGACTAGCGGGAGGAACTACGAGCAGTACTTC
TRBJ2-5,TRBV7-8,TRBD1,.,CASSQGTGALETQYF,TGTGCCAGCAGCCAGGGGACAGGGGCCCTGGAGACCCAGTACTTC
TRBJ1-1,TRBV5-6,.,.,CASSLGARGDEAFF,TGTGCCAGCAGCTTAGGGGCGCGAGGGGATGAAGCTTTCTTT
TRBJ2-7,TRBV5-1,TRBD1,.,CASSHRTGYEQYF,TGCGCCAGCAGCCATCGGACAGGGTACGAGCAGTACTTC
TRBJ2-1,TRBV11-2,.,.,CASSIGGEHNEQFF,TGTGCCAGCAGCATAGGAGGCGAGCACAATGAGCAGTTCTTC
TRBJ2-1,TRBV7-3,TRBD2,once,CASSFGVGLAGVEQFF,TGTGCCAGCAGCTTCGGTGTGGGACTAGCGGGAGTGGAGCAGTTCTTC
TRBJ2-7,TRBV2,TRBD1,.,CASSDRQGAVNEQYF,TGTGCCAGCAGTGATAGACAGGGGGCTGTGAACGAGCAGTACTTC
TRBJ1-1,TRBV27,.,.,CASSFIGNTEAFF,TGTGCCAGCAGTTTTATAGGGAACACTGAAGCTTTCTTT
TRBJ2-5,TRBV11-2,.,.,CASSLSGRETQYF,TGTGCCAGCAGCTTATCGGGACGGGAGACCCAGTACTTC
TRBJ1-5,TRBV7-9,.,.,CASSRDSNQPQHF,TGTGCCAGCAGCAGAGACAGCAATCAGCCCCAGCATTTT
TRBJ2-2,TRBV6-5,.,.,CASRTNTGELFF,TGTGCCAGCAGAACTAACACCGGGGAGCTGTTTTTT
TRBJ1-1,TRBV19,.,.,CASFRWGTEAFF,TGTGCTTCCTTCCGGTGGGGCACTGAAGCTTTCTTT
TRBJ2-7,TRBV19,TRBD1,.,CASSIAWDSLYEQYF,TGTGCCAGTAGTATCGCCTGGGACAGCCTCTACGAGCAGTACTTC
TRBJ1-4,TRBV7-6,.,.,CASSQGKTNEKLFF,TGTGCCAGCAGCCAAGGGAAGACTAATGAAAAACTGTTTTTT
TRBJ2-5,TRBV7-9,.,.,CASSLRGGETQYF,TGTGCCAGCAGCTTACGAGGAGGCGAGACCCAGTACTTC
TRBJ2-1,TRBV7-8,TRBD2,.,CASSLAMIAGAIYNEQFF,TGTGCCAGCAGCTTAGCGATGATAGCGGGAGCTATTTACAATGAGCAGTTCTTC
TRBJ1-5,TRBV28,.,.,CASSLGGVNQPQHF,TGTGCCAGCAGTTTAGGGGGGGTTAATCAGCCCCAGCATTTT
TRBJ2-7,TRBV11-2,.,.,CASSSLLDEQYF,TGTGCCAGCAGCTCCCTTTTGGACGAGCAGTACTTC
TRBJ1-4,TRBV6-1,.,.,CASSEIEETATNEKLFF,TGTGCCAGCAGTGAAATCGAGGAGACAGCAACTAATGAAAAACTGTTTTTT
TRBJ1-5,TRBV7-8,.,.,CASSLAKIWAGQSNQPQHF,TGTGCCAGCAGCTTAGCGAAAATATGGGCAGGACAGAGCAATCAGCCCCAGCATTTT
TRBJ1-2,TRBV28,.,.,CASSQTAGDYGYTF,TGTGCCAGCAGTCAAACAGCGGGGGACTATGGCTACACCTTC
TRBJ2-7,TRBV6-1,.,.,CASRDIYEQYF,TGTGCCAGCAGGGACATCTACGAGCAGTACTTC
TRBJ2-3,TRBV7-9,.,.,CASSGDLDATQYF,TGTGCCAGCTCGGGAGATTTGGACGCTACGCAGTATTTT
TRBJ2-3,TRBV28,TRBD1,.,CASSLLQGEADTQYF,TGTGCCAGCAGTTTGCTACAGGGGGAGGCAGATACGCAGTATTTT
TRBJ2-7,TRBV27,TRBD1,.,CASSLSTGGFYEQYF,TGTGCCAGCAGTTTATCGACAGGGGGCTTTTACGAGCAGTACTTC
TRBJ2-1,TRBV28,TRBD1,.,CASRTPGTVGQFF,TGTGCCAGCAGAACCCCCGGGACAGTGGGGCAGTTCTTC
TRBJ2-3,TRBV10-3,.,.,CAISEGGGKSTDTQYF,TGTGCCATCAGTGAGGGGGGCGGGAAGAGCACAGATACGCAGTATTTT
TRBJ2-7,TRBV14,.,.,CASSLSPRSYEQYF,TGTGCCAGCAGCCTCTCTCCTAGATCCTACGAGCAGTACTTC
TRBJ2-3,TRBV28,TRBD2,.,CASSPTSGSTDTQYF,TGTGCCAGCAGCCCGACTAGCGGGAGTACAGATACGCAGTATTTT
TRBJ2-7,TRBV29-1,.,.,CSVEVGRSPTYEQYF,TGCAGCGTTGAAGTGGGTCGGTCACCCACCTACGAGCAGTACTTC
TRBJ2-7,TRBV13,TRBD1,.,CASGSGTDYEQYF,TGTGCCAGCGGATCCGGGACAGACTACGAGCAGTACTTC
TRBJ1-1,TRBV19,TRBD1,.,CASRVTGYTEAFF,TGTGCCAGTAGGGTGACAGGGTACACTGAAGCTTTCTTT
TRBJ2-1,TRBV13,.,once,CASSWHRVMGPNEQFF,TGTGCCAGCAGCTGGCACAGGGTAATGGGACCTAATGAGCAGTTCTTC
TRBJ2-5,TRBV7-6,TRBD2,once,CASSFFKLAGQETQYF,TGTGCCAGCAGCTTTTTCAAGCTAGCGGGGCAAGAGACCCAGTACTTC
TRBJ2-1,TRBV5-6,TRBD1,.,CASSFGQGASYNEQFF,TGTGCCAGCAGCTTTGGACAGGGGGCATCCTACAATGAGCAGTTCTTC
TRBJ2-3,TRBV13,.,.,CASSLGTSEPSTDTQYF,TGTGCCAGCAGCTTAGGCACCAGCGAACCTAGCACAGATACGCAGTATTTT
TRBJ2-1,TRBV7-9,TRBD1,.,CASSSVWGDRGFF,TGTGCCAGCAGCTCCGTTTGGGGGGACAGGGGGTTCTTC
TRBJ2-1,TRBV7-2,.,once,CASSIGGNEQFF,TGTGCCAGCAGCATCGGTGGCAATGAGCAGTTCTTC
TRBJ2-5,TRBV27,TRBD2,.,CASSQLGTSEEETQYF,TGTGCCAGCAGTCAACTCGGGACTAGCGAAGAAGAGACCCAGTACTTC